The 17 T cell receptor beta chains below were found in one sample sequenced in a study of blood T cells in healthy people across ages (dated by TCRdb to the mid-2010s). Receptor amplification or capture employed 5' RACE. The sequencing machine was an Illumina HiSeq 2500. A second PCR of roughly 7 to 11 cycles was run with a J-beta primer mix and a sample-barcoded 5' primer. The public reads were reanalyzed by TCRdb: fastp trimming at Q25, MiXCR alignment, in-frame beta chains only. Each entry is one CDR3 protein sequence, shown with its most common DNA and genes. The sample table contains around 940,000 distinct CDR3 sequences; only one count was recorded for roughly 47% of them. The biggest ten clones account for roughly a fifth of the sample. Sequencing was done on a sample of blood. The source of these receptors is a woman between 55 and 75 years old in good health.

V gene TRBV14 combines with J gene TRBJ2-3, with 11 positions matching TRBD2. V lost 1 base and J lost 1; bases outside the gene matches: 7. CDR1 is SGHDN and CDR2 is FVKESK in the germline V gene. CDR3 length: 18 amino acids. The CDR3 spells CASSQVLAGGHRTDTQYF. The CDR3 DNA reads as TGTGCCAGCAGCCAAGTCTTAGCGGGAGGGCACCGCACAGATACGCAGTATTTT.

The chain employs TRBV20-1 and TRBJ2-7, with 11 bases identical to TRBD2. Unmatched junction bases numbered 10, after V lost 4 bases and J lost 5 bases. The germline CDR1 and CDR2 sequences are DFQATT and SNEGSKA (reference sequence). The CDR3 is 15 amino acids. Written as DNA, the CDR3 is TGCAGTGCTACAGTTAGCGGGAGGGGGAAGAACGAGCAGTACTTC. This encodes CSATVSGRGKNEQYF.

This chain connects TRBV7-9 to TRBJ1-2; a weak D match, TRBD1 (5 bases). V gave up 7 bases and J gave up 6 bases, with 18 bases separating them. Germline values: CDR1 SEHNR, CDR2 FQNEAQ (reference sequence). The length of the CDR3 is 14 residues. CDR3 sequence reads: CASTSTRGNHGYTF. For the CDR3, the DNA is TGTGCCAGCACCTCGACAAGGGGCAACCATGGCTACACCTTC.

This clonotype was counted only a few times. This sequence joins TRBV5-1 and TRBJ2-3; 12 bases are a match to TRBD2. Germline V gene sequence: CDR1 SGHRS, CDR2 YFSETQ. The CDR3 totals 16 residues. The V and J ends lost 1 base and 4 bases, in that order; junction bases with no gene match: 4. The CDR3 nucleotides are TGCGCCAGCAGCTTGTCTAGCGGGAGGGCCCCAGATACGCAGTATTTT. This encodes CASSLSSGRAPDTQYF.

The chain links TRBV15 to TRBJ1-2, with D unclear. The length of the CDR3 is 15 residues. The germline gives CDR1 LNHNV, CDR2 YYDKDF (reference sequence). With 1 base removed from V and 7 bases from J, the gap between germline ends came to 16 bases. The CDR3 nucleotides are TGTGCCACCAGCAGAGGCGAAGGTCCGCGGGGTGGCTACACCTTC. Its protein product is CATSRGEGPRGGYTF.

This chain's CDR3 is CASSANTGELFF. The CDR3, as DNA: TGTGCCAGCAGTGCAAACACCGGGGAGCTGTTTTTT. The gene calls are TRBV7-3 and TRBJ2-2, with no clear D. Germline CDR1 is SGHTA and CDR2 is FQGTGA. V dropped 6 bases and J dropped 2 bases, with 4 bases sitting between them. The CDR3 is 12 residues long.

This sequence joins TRBV5-1 and TRBJ2-1; D uncertain. Germline V gene data show CDR1 as SGHRS and CDR2 as YFSETQ. V gave up 5 bases and J gave up 0 bases, with 12 bases separating them. CDR3 length: 15 residues. The CDR3 bases are TGCGCCAGCAGACCGACATTCAGCTCCTACAATGAGCAGTTCTTC. Translation gives CASRPTFSSYNEQFF. Full variable domain (remainder filled in from reference TRBV5-1 and TRBJ2-1): KAGVTQTPRYLIKTRGQQVTLSCSPISGHRSVSWYQQTPGQGLQFLFEYFSETQRNKGNFPGRFSGRQFSNSRSEMNVSTLELGDSALYLCASRPTFSSYNEQFFGPGTRLTVL.

This clonotype was counted a few times. The chain recombines TRBV7-6 with TRBJ2-3; D uncertain. CDR3 length: 14 amino acids. Germline V gene sequence: CDR1 SGHVS, CDR2 FNYEAQ. Trimming removed 2 bases from V and 4 bases from J, with 10 bases in between. CDR3 coding DNA: TGTGCCAGCAGCTTAAGTCGGGCCCCAGATACGCAGTATTTT. Translating gives CASSLSRAPDTQYF.

CDR3 residues: CSAHAKTSGNVYEQYF. In DNA form, the CDR3 reads TGCAGTGCTCACGCCAAGACTAGCGGGAATGTCTACGAGCAGTACTTC. The genes are TRBV20-1 and TRBJ2-7, with TRBD2 identical over 11 bases. The trim removed 5 bases at V and 3 bases at J, leaving 12 bases unmatched. CDR1 DFQATT and CDR2 SNEGSKA come from the germline V gene (reference sequence). CDR3 length equals 16 residues.

This clonotype has only one observation. V usage is TRBV20-1 and J usage is TRBJ1-5, with D maybe TRBD1 (5 bases). This CDR3 contains 16 residues. Germline V CDR1 and CDR2: DFQATT, SNEGSKA (reference sequence). Trimming removed 2 bases from V and 4 bases from J, with 18 bases in between. The CDR3, as DNA: TGCAGTGCTAGAAGGCAGGCCGCGGGACCAAATCAGCCCCAGCATTTT. Residues: CSARRQAAGPNQPQHF.

This sequence joins TRBV20-1 and TRBJ2-3, with 10 positions matching TRBD2. The CDR3 has 15 amino acids. V dropped 5 bases and J dropped 2; count of bases not matched to a gene: 7. Germline lookup yields CDR1 DFQATT and CDR2 SNEGSKA (reference sequence). The CDR3 loop reads CSAFRTSGHTDTQYF. In DNA, the CDR3 is TGCAGTGCTTTCCGGACTAGCGGTCACACAGATACGCAGTATTTT.

This clonotype was picked up a small number of times. This CDR3 reads CSAGDYSNQPQHF. CDR3 coding DNA: TGCAGCGCCGGGGACTATAGCAATCAGCCCCAGCATTTT. The genes are TRBV29-1 and TRBJ1-5; a weak D match, TRBD1 (5 bases). Between the trimmed V and J ends, which lost 7 bases and 0 bases, there was a span of 10 bases. CDR1 and CDR2 from the germline V gene are SQVTM and ANQGSEA. The CDR3 is 13 residues long.

This CDR3 reads CASSLERLAGGRRDEQYF. The CDR3, as DNA: TGTGCCAGCAGCTTAGAGAGACTAGCGGGAGGCCGGAGGGACGAGCAGTACTTC. This chain joins TRBV11-2 and TRBJ2-5; 13 bases are shared with TRBD2. The better agreement between TRBJ2-7 and the DNA end casts doubt on the J call. CDR1 SGHAT and CDR2 FQNNGV come from the germline V gene. The CDR3 is made up of 18 amino acids.

The rearrangement links TRBV20-1 to TRBJ2-7, with D unresolved. The J call may be in error: the DNA end matches TRBJ2-5 better. Per germline, CDR1 DFQATT and CDR2 SNEGSKA (reference sequence). This CDR3 has 10 amino acids. The DNA of the CDR3 is TGCATTCCAAAAGGGGAGACCCAGTACTTC. Amino acid sequence: CIPKGETQYF.

A remark on this clonotype: One junction end does not reproduce the germline sequence, and a read error may be involved. This chain uses TRBV24-1 with TRBJ2-1; 8 nucleotides match TRBD1. The CDR3 runs to 17 residues. Germline CDR1 reads KGHDR; CDR2 reads SFDVKD. This CDR3 reads CATSDDTGTGTYNGQFF. The CDR3 region has the DNA TGTGCCACCAGTGATGACACCGGGACAGGAACTTACAATGGGCAGTTCTTC.

This clonotype has just a few counts. This chain links TRBV9 with TRBJ1-4; D ambiguous. The V end was cut by 0 bases, the J end by 7 bases, with 19 bases between. Looked up from germline, CDR1 is SGDLS and CDR2 is YYNGEE. This CDR3 has 17 amino acids. The CDR3 spells CASSVVPAAQPVEKLFF. The CDR3 DNA reads as TGTGCCAGCAGCGTAGTCCCGGCAGCGCAGCCGGTTGAAAAACTGTTTTTT.

This rearrangement joins TRBV30 to TRBJ2-7, with D perhaps matching TRBD1 or TRBD2 (5 bases each). Germline V lookup: CDR1 GTSNPN, CDR2 SVGIG (reference sequence). The CDR3 has 13 residues. The CDR3 here is CAIEGTTRDEQYF. The CDR3, as DNA: TGTGCTATCGAAGGGACCACACGGGACGAGCAGTACTTC.